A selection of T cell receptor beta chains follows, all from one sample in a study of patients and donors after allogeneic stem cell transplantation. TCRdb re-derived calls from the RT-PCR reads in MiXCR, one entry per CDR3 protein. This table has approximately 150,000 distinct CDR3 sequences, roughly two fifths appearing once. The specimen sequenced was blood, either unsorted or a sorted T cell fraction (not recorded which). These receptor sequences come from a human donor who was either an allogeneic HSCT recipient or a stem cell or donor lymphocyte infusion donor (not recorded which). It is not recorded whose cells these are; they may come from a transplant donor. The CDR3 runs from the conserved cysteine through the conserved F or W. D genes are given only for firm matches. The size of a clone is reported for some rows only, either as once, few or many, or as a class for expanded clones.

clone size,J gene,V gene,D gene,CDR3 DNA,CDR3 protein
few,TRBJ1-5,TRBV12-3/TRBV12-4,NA,TGTGCCAGCAGTCCCGCGGCAAATTCGGGGCCCCAGCATTTT,CASSPAANSGPQHF
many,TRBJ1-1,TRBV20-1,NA,TGCAGTGCTAGAGTGGGCTGGAGGGGCACTGAAGCTTTCTTT,CSARVGWRGTEAFF
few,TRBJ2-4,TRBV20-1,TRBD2,TGCAGTGCTAGAGATGTAGCGGGGGGCCACCTCAAAAACATTCAGTACTTC,CSARDVAGGHLKNIQYF
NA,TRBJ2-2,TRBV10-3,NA,TGTGCAATCACACCAGGTTCCTCCACCGGGGAGCTGTTTTTT,CAITPGSSTGELFF
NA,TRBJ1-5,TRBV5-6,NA,TGTGCCAGCAACCTACAGGGAGTTCGCAATCAGCCCCAGCATTTT,CASNLQGVRNQPQHF
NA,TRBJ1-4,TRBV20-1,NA,TGCAGTGCCGCGGGGGACGCTGAAAAACTGTTTTTT,CSAAGDAEKLFF
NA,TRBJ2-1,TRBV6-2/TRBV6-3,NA,TGTGCCAGCAGTTATTTTAGTGAGCAGTTCTTC,CASSYFSEQFF
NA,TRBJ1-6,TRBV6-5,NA,TGTGCCAGCAGTTACTCGGGCAATTCACCCCTCCACTTT,CASSYSGNSPLHF
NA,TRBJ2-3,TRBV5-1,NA,TGCGCCAGCAGCGGGGAGAGCCCAGGAGATACGCAGTATTTT,CASSGESPGDTQYF
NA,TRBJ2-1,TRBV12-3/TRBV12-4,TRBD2,TGTGCCAGCATCCAGCGGGGGTTTTACAATGAGCAGTTCTTC,CASIQRGFYNEQFF
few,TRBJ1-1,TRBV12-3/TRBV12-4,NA,TGTGCCAGCAGACAGGGTTCAGAAACTGAAGCTTTCTTT,CASRQGSETEAFF
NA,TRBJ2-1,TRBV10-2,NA,TGCGCCAGCGGGGGTGGCGGGGGCCTTATCAATGAGCAGTTCTTC,CASGGGGGLINEQFF
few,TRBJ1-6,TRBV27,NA,TGTGCCAGCAGTTTACCGCCAGGGAGCTATAATTCACCCCTCCACTTT,CASSLPPGSYNSPLHF
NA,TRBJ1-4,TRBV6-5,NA,TGTGCCAGCAGAACCTTCGGGGGTGTTACTAATGAAAAACTGTTTTTT,CASRTFGGVTNEKLFF
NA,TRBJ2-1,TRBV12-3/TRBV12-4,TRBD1,TGTGCCAGCAGTAGGACAGGGCTTTACAATGAGCAGTTCTTC,CASSRTGLYNEQFF
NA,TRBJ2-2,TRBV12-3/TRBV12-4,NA,TGTGCCACCGGGAACACCGGGGAGCTGTTTTTT,CATGNTGELFF
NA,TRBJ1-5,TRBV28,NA,TGTGCCAGCAGTTTCTCCGATCAGCCCCAGCATTTT,CASSFSDQPQHF
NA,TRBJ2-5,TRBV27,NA,TGTGCCAGCAGTTTAGGGGGGGGGCCAGAGACCCAGTACTTC,CASSLGGGPETQYF
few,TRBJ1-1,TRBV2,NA,TGTGCCCTAATCGGCACAGTTGCTTTCTTT,CALIGTVAFF
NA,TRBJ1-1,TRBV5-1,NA,TGCGCCAGCAGCCCCCGGGCAGGGGACGGAGGCACTGAAGCTTTCTTT,CASSPRAGDGGTEAFF
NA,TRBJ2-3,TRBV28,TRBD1,TGTGCCAGCAGTTTATGGATGGGACAGCGCACAGATACGCAGTATTTT,CASSLWMGQRTDTQYF
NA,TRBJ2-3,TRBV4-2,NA,TGTGCCAGCAGCCAGACCCGGGGAGGGGGAGATACGCAGTATTTT,CASSQTRGGGDTQYF
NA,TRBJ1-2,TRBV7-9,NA,TGTGCCAGCAGGGGACGGAGCGGCTACACCTTC,CASRGRSGYTF
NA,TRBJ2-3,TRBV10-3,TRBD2,TGTGCCATCCGCAGCGGGGGAGACACAGATACGCAGTATTTT,CAIRSGGDTDTQYF
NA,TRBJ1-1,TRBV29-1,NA,TGCAGCGTTGAGCAAGTGAACACTGAAGCTTTCTTT,CSVEQVNTEAFF
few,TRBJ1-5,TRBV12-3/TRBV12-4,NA,TGTGCCAGCACCACCGGGACACTGGGTCAGCCCCAGCATTTT,CASTTGTLGQPQHF
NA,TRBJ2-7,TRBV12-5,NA,TGTGCTAGTGCCCCAGGGGCGCAGTACGAGCAGTACTTC,CASAPGAQYEQYF
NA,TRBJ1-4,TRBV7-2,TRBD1,TGTGCCAGCAGCCCTCAAGTTCGACAGGGGAACTTTGAAAAACTGTTTTTT,CASSPQVRQGNFEKLFF
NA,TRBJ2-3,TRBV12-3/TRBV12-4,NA,TGTGCCAGCAGTTTAACGGTAGCGCCAGGCCCAGATACGCAGTATTTT,CASSLTVAPGPDTQYF
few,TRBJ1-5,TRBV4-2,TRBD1,TGTGCCAGCAGCCAAGATCGGACAGGGTATCAGCCCCAGCATTTT,CASSQDRTGYQPQHF
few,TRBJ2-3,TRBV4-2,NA,TGTGCCAGCAGCCAACCCGAACGCACAGATACGCAGTATTTT,CASSQPERTDTQYF
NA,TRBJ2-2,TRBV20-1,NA,TGCAGTGCTCATATAAGGGCCGGGGAGCTGTTTTTT,CSAHIRAGELFF
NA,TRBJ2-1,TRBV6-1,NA,TGTGCCAGCAGTGCGCGAGCTCAACTTGACAATGAGCAGTTCTTC,CASSARAQLDNEQFF
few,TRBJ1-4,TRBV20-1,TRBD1,TGCAGTGCTACCCGACAGGGTTACGAAAAACTGTTTTTT,CSATRQGYEKLFF
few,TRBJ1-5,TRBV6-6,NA,TGTGCCAGCAGTTACTCGATAGGGGGGCAACGGAAACAGCCCCAGCATTTT,CASSYSIGGQRKQPQHF
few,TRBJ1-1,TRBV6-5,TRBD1,TGTGCCAGCAGTCCACACGGACAGGAGAACACTGAAGCTTTCTTT,CASSPHGQENTEAFF
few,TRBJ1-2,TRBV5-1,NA,TGCGCCAGCAGCTTGGCGAGGACTAACTATGGCTACACCTTC,CASSLARTNYGYTF
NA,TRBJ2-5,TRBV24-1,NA,TGTGCCACCAGTGATTTGCAACAGGGTTCCCTTGGGACCCAGTACTTC,CATSDLQQGSLGTQYF
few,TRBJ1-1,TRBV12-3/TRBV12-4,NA,TGTGCCAGCAGTTCGAGAGGTGCCACTGAAGCTTTCTTT,CASSSRGATEAFF
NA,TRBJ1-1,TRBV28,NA,TGTGCCAGCAGTAATACTCCGGGACGAACCACTGAAGCTTTCTTT,CASSNTPGRTTEAFF
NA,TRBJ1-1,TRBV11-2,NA,TGTGCCAGCAGCTTTGGCTTCTCTGAAGCTTTCTTT,CASSFGFSEAFF
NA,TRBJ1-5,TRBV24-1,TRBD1,TGTGCCACCAGTGGGACAGGGGGTGGCAATCAGCCCCAGCATTTT,CATSGTGGGNQPQHF
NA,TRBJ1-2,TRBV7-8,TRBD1,TGTGCCAGCAGCTCGTCCTCGGGGACAGGGCGAACTAGGGGCTACACCTTC,CASSSSSGTGRTRGYTF
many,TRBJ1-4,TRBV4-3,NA,TGCGCCAGCAGCGTTGGGCCGGGGGCAACTAATGAAAAACTGTTTTTT,CASSVGPGATNEKLFF
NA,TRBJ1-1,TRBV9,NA,TGTGCCAGCACCCGAAACGTAGGCACTGAAGCTTTCTTT,CASTRNVGTEAFF
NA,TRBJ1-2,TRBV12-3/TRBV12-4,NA,TGTGCCAGCAGTTTTGATGGGCCAAACTATGGCTACACCTTC,CASSFDGPNYGYTF
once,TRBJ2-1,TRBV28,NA,TGTGCCAGCAGTCTCTACAGAGACTCCTACAATGAGCAGTTCTTC,CASSLYRDSYNEQFF
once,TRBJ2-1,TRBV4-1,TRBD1,TGCGCCAGCAGCCAGCATGCGGGACAGGGTCCCTACAATGAGCAGTTCTTC,CASSQHAGQGPYNEQFF
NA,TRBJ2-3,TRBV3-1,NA,TGTGCCAGCAGCCAAGTTCCCCGGACCCACGAAGGCACAGATACGCAGTATTTT,CASSQVPRTHEGTDTQYF
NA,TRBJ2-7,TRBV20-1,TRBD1,TGCAGTGCTACTACAGGGGGGAACGAGCAGTACTTC,CSATTGGNEQYF
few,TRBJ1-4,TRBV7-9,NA,TGTGCCAGCAGCACAGAGGTCTGGGGGCGCGTCGATGAAAAACTGTTTTTT,CASSTEVWGRVDEKLFF
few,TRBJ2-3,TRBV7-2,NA,TGTGCCAGCCGAGTGGTAGTAGGCCCAGATACGCAGTATTTT,CASRVVVGPDTQYF
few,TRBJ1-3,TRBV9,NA,TGTGCCAGCAGCGCGGGGGGGCTAAGTCCTGGAAACACCATATATTTT,CASSAGGLSPGNTIYF
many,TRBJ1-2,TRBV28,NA,TGTGCCAGCAGTAGGACTGACTCCTATGGCTACACCTTC,CASSRTDSYGYTF
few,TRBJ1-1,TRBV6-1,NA,TGTGCCAGCAGCCCCACACTGAGGGGGGGAGCGGGAGCTTTCTTT,CASSPTLRGGAGAFF